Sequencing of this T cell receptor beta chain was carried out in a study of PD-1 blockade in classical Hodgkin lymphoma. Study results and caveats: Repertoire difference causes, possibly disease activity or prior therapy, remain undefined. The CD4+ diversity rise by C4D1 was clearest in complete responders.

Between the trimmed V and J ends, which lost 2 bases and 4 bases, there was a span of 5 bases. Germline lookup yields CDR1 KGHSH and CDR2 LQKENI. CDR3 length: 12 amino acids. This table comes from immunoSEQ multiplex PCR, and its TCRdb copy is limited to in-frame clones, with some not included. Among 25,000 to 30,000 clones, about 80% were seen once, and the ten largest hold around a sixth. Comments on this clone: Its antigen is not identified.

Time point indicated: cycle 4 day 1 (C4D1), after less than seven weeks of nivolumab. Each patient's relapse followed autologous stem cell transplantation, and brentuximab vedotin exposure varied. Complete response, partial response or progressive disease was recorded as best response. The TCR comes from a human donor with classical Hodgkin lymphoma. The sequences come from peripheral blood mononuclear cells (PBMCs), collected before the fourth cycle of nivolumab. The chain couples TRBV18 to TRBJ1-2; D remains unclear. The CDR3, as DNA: TGTGCCAGCTCACCAGGTCGCTATGGCTACACCTTC. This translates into CASSPGRYGYTF.